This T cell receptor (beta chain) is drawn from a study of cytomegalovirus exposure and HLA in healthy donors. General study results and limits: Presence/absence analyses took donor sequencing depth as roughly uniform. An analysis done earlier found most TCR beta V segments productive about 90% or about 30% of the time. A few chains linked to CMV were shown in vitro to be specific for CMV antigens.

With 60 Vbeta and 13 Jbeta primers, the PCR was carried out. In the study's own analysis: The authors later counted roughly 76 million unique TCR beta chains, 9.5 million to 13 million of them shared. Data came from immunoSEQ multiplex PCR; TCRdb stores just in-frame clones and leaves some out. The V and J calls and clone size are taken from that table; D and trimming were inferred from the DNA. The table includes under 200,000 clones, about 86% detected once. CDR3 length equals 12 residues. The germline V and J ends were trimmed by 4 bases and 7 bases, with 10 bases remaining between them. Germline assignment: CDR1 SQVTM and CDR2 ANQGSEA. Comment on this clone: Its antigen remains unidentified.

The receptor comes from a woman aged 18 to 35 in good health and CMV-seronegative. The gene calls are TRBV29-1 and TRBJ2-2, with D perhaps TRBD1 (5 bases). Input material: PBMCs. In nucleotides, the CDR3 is TGCAGCGTTGGGCAGGGTCACGGGGAGCTGTTTTTT. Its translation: CSVGQGHGELFF.